What follows are 7 T cell receptor beta chains derived from one specimen sequenced in a study of CD8+CD57+ T cells in acquired aplastic anemia. Profiling of TCR beta VDJ combinations and CDR3 sequences used genomic DNA as template. TCRdb re-called the reads through MiXCR, storing one row per CDR3 protein. Among some 240,000 distinct CDR3 sequences, 34% were seen once, and the ten largest hold 1% to 1.3%. The sample comprised sorted CD4+, CD8+, or CD8+CD57+ T cells (not recorded which) from PBMCs. These receptors were collected from a human donor in good health, serving as a control.

At least ten counts were recorded for this clonotype. The chain couples TRBV7-4 to TRBJ2-3; 11 bases line up with TRBD2. The germline V gene has CDR1 SGHVT and CDR2 SQSDAQ. This CDR3 spans 15 amino acids. With V trimmed by 5 bases and J by 4 bases, 5 bases remained unmatched. CDR3 bases: TGTGCCAGCAGCCTAAGACTAGCGGGATCAGATACGCAGTATTTT. Translated, it gives CASSLRLAGSDTQYF.

This clonotype was picked up many times. The chain has TRBV6-1 and TRBJ1-2; D is ambiguous. Germline lookup yields CDR1 MNHNS and CDR2 SASEGT. Trimming removed 3 bases at V and 9 bases at J, with 14 bases between. The CDR3 length is 13 residues. CDR3 sequence reads: CASSDMSPPSYTF. CDR3 DNA sequence: TGTGCCAGCAGTGACATGAGCCCTCCCAGCTACACCTTC.

V is TRBV15 and J is TRBJ2-7; the D gene is possibly TRBD2 (5 bases). Deletions cut 2 bases from V and 7 bases from J, with 12 bases between. The CDR3 has 13 residues. Looked up from germline, CDR1 is LNHNV and CDR2 is YYDKDF (reference sequence). Here the CDR3 DNA reads TGTGCCACCAGCAGAAAAGGGCCGGGAGAGCAGTACTTC. Translating gives CATSRKGPGEQYF.

This clonotype has only a few counts. V usage is TRBV30 and J usage is TRBJ2-7, with 8 bases lining up with TRBD2. CDR3 length: 15 amino acids. The J segment lost 3 bases and the V segment lost 4 bases, leaving 11 bases of the junction unmatched. Looked up from germline, CDR1 is GTSNPN and CDR2 is SVGIG (reference sequence). The CDR3 DNA is TGTGCCTGGACTCACCCACTAGCGGCTCTCTACGAGCAGTACTTC. It codes for CAWTHPLAALYEQYF.

V gene TRBV25-1 combines with J gene TRBJ1-2; unclear D gene. The germline CDR1 and CDR2 sequences are MGHDK and SYGVNS. The CDR3 consists of 12 residues. V was cut by 11 bases and J by 2 bases, with 12 bases left in between. CDR3 region: CAFAFGNYGYTF. The CDR3 DNA reads TGTGCCTTCGCATTCGGGAACTATGGCTACACCTTC.

This clonotype was counted between two and nine times. The chain combines TRBV7-9 with TRBJ1-3; D is undetermined. Germline CDR1 SEHNR, CDR2 FQNEAQ (reference sequence). V lost 4 bases and J lost 0, with 7 bases in between. The CDR3 is 14 residues long. The CDR3 nucleotides read TGTGCCAGCAGCTATTCGCCCTCTGGAAACACCATATATTTT. This gives the protein CASSYSPSGNTIYF. Full variable domain (outside the CDR3, taken from reference TRBV7-9 and TRBJ1-3): DTGVSQNPRHKITKRGQNVTFRCDPISEHNRLYWYRQTLGQGPEFLTYFQNEAQLEKSRLLSDRFSAERPKGSFSTLEIQRTEQGDSAMYLCASSYSPSGNTIYFGEGSWLTVV.

Concerning this clonotype: Compared with germline, one end of the junction differs, possibly owing to a read error. This sequence joins TRBV11-1 and TRBJ2-1; D not certain. Germline CDR1 reads SGHAT; CDR2 reads FQDESV (reference sequence). This CDR3 is 16 amino acids long. The DNA for the CDR3 is TGTGCCCGCAGCCGATCTAGGGCTATCTACTACAATGAGCAGTTCTTC. The encoded protein is CARSRSRAIYYNEQFF.